The present entry profiles one T cell receptor beta chain with its context. This record belongs to a study of blood T cell repertoires in COVID-19. The overall study: Both acute and convalescent COVID-19 samples were obtained from the United States, Italy and Spain.

The CDR3 extends over 17 amino acids. The germline V gene has CDR1 MNHEY and CDR2 SMNVEV (reference sequence). V was clipped by 3 bases and J by 0 bases, with 14 bases between them. Some clones are missing from TCRdb's copy, which holds only in-frame ones; the method was immunoSEQ multiplex PCR. The sample carries about 410,000 clones, 89% recorded once. The clonotype was recovered from a woman aged 40 to 50 with COVID-19, enrolled during active disease. Specimen: peripheral blood. The rearrangement links TRBV27 to TRBJ2-2, with D possibly matching TRBD1 (5 bases). The CDR3 reads CASSFPPGRANTGELFF. The CDR3 DNA is TGTGCCAGCAGTTTCCCCCCCGGCAGGGCGAACACCGGGGAGCTGTTTTTT.